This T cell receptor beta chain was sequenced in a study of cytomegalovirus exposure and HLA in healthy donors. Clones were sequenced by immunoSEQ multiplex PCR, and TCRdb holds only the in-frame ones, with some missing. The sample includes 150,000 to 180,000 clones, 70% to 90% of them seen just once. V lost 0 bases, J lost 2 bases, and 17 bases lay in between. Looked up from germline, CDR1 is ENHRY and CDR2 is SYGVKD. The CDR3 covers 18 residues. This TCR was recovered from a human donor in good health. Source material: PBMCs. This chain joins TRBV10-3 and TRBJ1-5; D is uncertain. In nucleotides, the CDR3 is TGTGCCATCAGTGAGTCAATCCAGCGAGGGCGTGGCAATCAGCCCCAGCATTTT. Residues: CAISESIQRGRGNQPQHF.